The T cell receptor beta chain described here comes from a study of shared clonotypes between healthy human individuals (TCRdb year 2020). Background on the whole study: Two women and a few men aged 18 to 49 years were included in the cohort. Per donor, three plates each were used for CD4 naive and CD4 memory, two for CD8 naive, and one for CD8 memory. Blood TCR repertoires of a handful of healthy adults were deeply sequenced to estimate repertoire size and the extent of clonotype sharing between individuals. Libraries were prepared and TCR repertoires were sequenced by different laboratories using diverse techniques, in order to increase sequencing depth and limit assay-specific biases. Per donor, leukapheresis produced somewhere between about 0.8 and 9 billion PBMCs. The paper's findings and limits, for the study overall: Because the study included a small number of donors, the genetic and exposure-history diversity represented was limited. Across a handful of donors, around 5.4% of naive CD4, roughly 3.5% of naive CD8, 2.3% of memory CD4, and approximately 0.4% of memory CD8 clonotypes were shared. Compared with non-shared clonotypes, clonotypes shared by all four sorted-subset donors had higher generation probabilities. Estimated clonotype richness was generally larger for naive than for memory subsets. Sampling was limited to blood, and TCR repertoires in tissue likely differ from TCR repertoires in blood. Even with the large sequencing depth, rarefaction of the sorted-subset datasets indicated that sequencing was incomplete. Pairwise subsampling indicated that sequencing depth was expected to affect the degree of clonotype sharing among donors.

Reading from cysteine to phenylalanine, the CDR3 counts 15 amino acids. Of all the DNA, just the CDR3 is kept, 45 bases in frame from base 1. Reading the germline V gene gives CDR1 SNHLY and CDR2 FYNNEI. V lost 6 bases and J lost 5 bases, and the count of bases not matched to a germline gene is 11. The donors were healthy, HIV-negative adults who had no recently reported acute infections or vaccinations. All donors were Caucasian adults living in Nashville, Tennessee, USA. CD8 memory samples combined magnetically selected CD45RO+ cells with CCR7-negative CD45RA+ effector memory (TemRA) cells. After blood collection by leukapheresis, PBMCs were isolated using Ficoll-Histopaque density gradient centrifugation and then cryopreserved in the vapor phase of liquid nitrogen. Analytical flow cytometry was used to check the purity and quantity of every magnetically sorted T cell population. From each sorted fraction, genomic DNA was isolated and quantified by UV absorbance on a Nanodrop 2000c.

Using the deep immunoSEQ assay, TCR CDR3 regions were amplified from genomic DNA by multiplex PCR. For each cell subset, the extracted genomic DNA was distributed evenly across all wells of several immunoSEQ 96-well plates, and each plate served as one replicate. Each replicate PCR for sorted subsets received around 210 ng genomic DNA, equal to tens of thousands of T cell genomes. The purified libraries were quantified using a Qubit 3.0 fluorometer, sized with a Bioanalyzer 2100, and then quantified again using the KAPA Library Quantification kit. Every immunoSEQ 96-well plate was sequenced on a separate single-read 150-cycle Illumina NextSeq 550 flow cell. Under the source paper's analysis protocol: Because only junctional sequences without quality scores were contained in the immunoSEQ output, filtering matching that applied to full-length reads could not be performed. Sequences were annotated with PyIR, a Python wrapper for IgBLAST v1.9, and V/J genes and CDR3 were assigned using IMGT germline references. Any read was removed if the V/J assignment was weak (E-value above 1e-6), the CDR3 was missing, or the read contained stop codons, out-of-frame junctions, or ambiguous translated residues. A V3J clonotype was defined by an identical inferred V gene, J gene, and CDR3 amino acid sequence. The percentage overlap between two repertoires was calculated by dividing the number of shared unique clonotypes by the size of the smaller repertoire. Three approaches were used to assess repertoire richness: RTK rarefaction, the Chao1 estimator, and Recon v2.1 estimates of unobserved clonotypes. Generation probabilities were computed with OLGA for all TCRbeta clonotypes obtained by the gDNA method from several donors. TCRdb stores this immuneACCESS table with in-frame sequences only. Part of the clones is absent; in the studies checked, under half of the shortfall reflects unresolved V genes, and no reason is known for the rest. The V and J calls and clone size are taken from that table; D and trimming were inferred from the DNA. The sample contains roughly 320,000 clones, around nine tenths of them found a single time. The top ten clonotypes cover 15% to 20% of the sample.

Of note for this clone: What antigen it recognizes has not been identified. Base qualities were left out, and no much larger clone turns up one base away.

This receptor chain uses TRBV2 and TRBJ2-7; 9 junctional bases match TRBD1. The sequenced sample consisted of memory CD8+ T cells sorted from blood. This specimen's cell subset or site label, interpreted: CD45RO+ cells pooled with CCR7-negative TemRA cells. The receptor comes from a man younger than 35 in good health. This receptor has the CDR3 CASRDTGTGIDEQYF. The DNA sequence reads TGTGCCAGCAGAGATACCGGGACAGGGATCGACGAGCAGTACTTC. With all but the CDR3 taken from the reference TRBV2 and TRBJ2-7 genes, the full variable domain is: EPEVTQTPSHQVTQMGQEVILRCVPISNHLYFYWYRQILGQKVEFLVSFYNNEISEKSEIFDDQFSVERPDGSNFTLKIRSTKLEDSAMYFCASRDTGTGIDEQYFGPGTRLTVT.